A single sample gave rise to the 13 T cell receptor beta chains below, sequenced in a study of control samples from healthy donors and cancer patients. Assay used: immunoSEQ multiplex PCR; TCRdb lists only in-frame clones, some missing. The sample lists approximately 150,000 clones; roughly 94% were seen once. Sequenced: PBMCs. Every receptor here comes from a man between 60 and 75 years old with colorectal cancer.

This clone was observed a single time. The chain links TRBV18 to TRBJ2-3, with unresolved D. Germline assignment: CDR1 KGHSH and CDR2 LQKENI. The CDR3 length is 13 residues. Trimming left V 0 bases short and J 0 bases short, with 1 base between. The CDR3 region is CASSPPSTDTQYF. CDR3 sequence (DNA): TGTGCCAGCTCACCACCGAGCACAGATACGCAGTATTTT.

V is TRBV5-6 and J is TRBJ1-1; TRBD1 might be the D (6 bases). CDR3 length: 15 residues. Germline CDR1 and CDR2: SGHDT and YYEEEE. V shed 0 bases and J shed 5 bases, with 14 bases lying between them. CDR3 in amino acids: CASSLGGPGGTEAFF. For the CDR3, the DNA is TGTGCCAGCAGCTTGGGGGGGCCAGGTGGGACTGAAGCTTTCTTT.

This chain joins TRBV7-8 and TRBJ1-3; no reliable D call. The CDR3 runs to 18 residues. In germline, CDR1 is SGHVS, CDR2 FQNEAQ. V dropped 3 bases and J dropped 0 bases, with 18 bases sitting between them. CDR3 DNA: TGTGCCAGCAGCTTGCAGCCTACAGCTACTAGCTCTGGAAACACCATATATTTT. Translating it yields CASSLQPTATSSGNTIYF.

The rearrangement joins TRBV6-6 to TRBJ1-2; TRBD1 aligns across 11 bases. V trimming: 5 bases; J trimming: 7 bases; junction bases outside the gene matches: 6. Germline assignment: CDR1 MNHNY and CDR2 SVGAGI (reference sequence). The CDR3 covers 14 residues. CDR3 protein: CASSLRDRGTGYTF. The CDR3 region has the DNA TGTGCCAGCAGTCTCCGGGACAGGGGGACTGGCTACACCTTC.

The chain recombines TRBV1 with TRBJ2-7; TRBD2 is the table's D call and was not checked against the DNA. TRBV1 is designated a pseudogene. CDR3 length: 17 amino acids. The DNA for the CDR3 is TGCACCAGCAGCCAAGATCTCTGGCTAGCGGGGGGGGGCGAGCAGTACTTC. Its protein is CTSSQDLWLAGGGEQYF.

The genes are TRBV30 and TRBJ2-7; 8 bases map to TRBD2. The germline V gene encodes CDR1 GTSNPN and CDR2 SVGIG (reference sequence). CDR3 length: 13 amino acids. V trimming: 3 bases; J trimming: 2 bases; junction bases outside the gene matches: 3. The CDR3 DNA follows: TGTGCCTGGAGCGCCGGGAGGGCCTACGAGCAGTACTTC. As protein: CAWSAGRAYEQYF.

The gene calls are TRBV27 and TRBJ2-7; 9 bases map to TRBD2. J lost 0 bases, V lost 6 bases, and 3 bases had no gene match. Germline CDR1 is MNHEY and CDR2 is SMNVEV (reference sequence). This CDR3 spans 14 amino acids. Written as DNA, the CDR3 is TGTGCCAGCAGGGAAGCGGGGGGCTCCTACGAGCAGTACTTC. Its protein product is CASREAGGSYEQYF.

Only one count was recorded for this clone. The chain employs TRBV4-2 and TRBJ2-2, with 7 bases matching TRBD1. The junction had 3 bases not matched to a gene; V was cut back by 4 bases and J by 1 base. Per germline, CDR1 LGHNA and CDR2 YNFKEQ. CDR3 length equals 15 residues. The CDR3 protein is CASSLRQGNTGELFF. The CDR3 DNA sequence: TGTGCCAGCAGCCTCCGACAGGGGAACACCGGGGAGCTGTTTTTT.

The chain recombines TRBV3-1 (or the pseudogene TRBV3-2) with TRBJ2-7; D might be TRBD1 or TRBD2, each matching 6 bases. CDR3 size: 14 residues. Germline V gene lookup returns CDR1 LGHDT and CDR2 YNNKEL (reference sequence). The V gene lost 4 bases and the J gene lost 1 base, with 11 bases spanning the gap. CDR3 bases: TGTGCCAGCAGCCCGAGGGGGGTTTCCTACGAGCAGTACTTC. Its translation is CASSPRGVSYEQYF.

The chain combines TRBV27 with TRBJ2-1, with 7 bases lining up with TRBD1. The V gene's germline CDR1 is MNHEY and CDR2 SMNVEV (reference sequence). With 8 bases clipped from V and 9 bases from J, the junction kept 19 bases outside the gene matches. This CDR3 spans 16 amino acids. CDR3 sequence: CASSKGKTGRPSEQFF. In nucleotides, the CDR3 is TGTGCCAGCTCAAAAGGGAAGACAGGGCGACCCAGTGAGCAGTTCTTC.

The chain uses TRBV19 and TRBJ1-2, with D possibly being TRBD1 (5 bases). The ends were cut back, 4 bases at V and 3 bases at J, with 12 bases in the middle. Germline V gene lookup returns CDR1 LNHDA and CDR2 SQIVND (reference sequence). The CDR3 is 14 amino acids. The CDR3 DNA reads as TGTGCCAGTAGTAGGGGCAGGGAGGACTATGGCTACACCTTC. This encodes CASSRGREDYGYTF.

The chain joins TRBV6-5 to TRBJ1-2; D gene uncertain. CDR3 length: 14 amino acids. V lost 2 bases and J lost 1, with 8 bases in between. CDR1 MNHEY and CDR2 SVGAGI come from the germline V gene. The CDR3 loop is CASSYTAINYGYTF. The DNA for the CDR3 is TGTGCCAGCAGTTACACAGCGATTAACTATGGCTACACCTTC.

The V gene is TRBV4-3, the J gene TRBJ2-2; D is unclear. Germline loops: CDR1 LGHNA, CDR2 YSLEER. This CDR3 has 15 amino acids. V lost 0 bases to trimming and J lost 7 bases, with 12 bases between them. This CDR3 reads CASSQEWNPGGELFF. CDR3 bases: TGCGCCAGCAGCCAAGAATGGAACCCAGGCGGGGAGCTGTTTTTT.